These 8 T cell receptor beta chains originate from one sample sequenced in a study of shared clonotypes between healthy human individuals. Data came from immunoSEQ multiplex PCR; TCRdb stores just in-frame clones and leaves some out. The table lists millions of clones, just over 90% of them singletons. The sequencing input was naive CD4+ T cells sorted from blood. Indicated subset: CD45RA+ positively selected. The receptors come from a man aged 18 to 29 in good health.

This clone was picked up one time. The V call is TRBV4-3, the J call TRBJ2-7; 13 bases match TRBD2. Germline CDR1 and CDR2: LGHNA and YSLEER. Trimming cost V 0 bases and J 3 bases; bases outside gene matches: 5. The CDR3 runs 17 residues. CDR3 residues: CASSQDHGTSGNYEQYF. In DNA form, the CDR3 reads TGCGCCAGCAGCCAAGATCATGGGACTAGCGGGAACTACGAGCAGTACTTC.

This chain connects TRBV5-6 to TRBJ1-5; 10 positions agree with TRBD1. Germline assignment: CDR1 SGHDT and CDR2 YYEEEE. The CDR3 consists of 16 residues. The ends lost 4 bases at V and 4 bases at J; junction bases unmatched: 8. CDR3 sequence reads: CASSRGSGQGNQPQHF. The CDR3 DNA reads TGTGCCAGCAGCCGGGGTTCGGGACAGGGGAATCAGCCCCAGCATTTT.

The genes are TRBV11-2 and TRBJ2-3, with D unresolved. The CDR3 covers 12 residues. The germline gives CDR1 SGHAT, CDR2 FQNNGV. Trimming removed 6 bases from V and 6 bases from J, with 10 bases in between. The CDR3 nucleotides read TGTGCCAGCAGATTCGTCGTGGATACGCAGTATTTT. Amino acid sequence: CASRFVVDTQYF.

The V and J genes are TRBV29-1 and TRBJ2-5, with TRBD2 matching 9 bases. The germline gives CDR1 SQVTM, CDR2 ANQGSEA. CDR3 length equals 18 residues. Trimming removed 2 bases from V and 0 bases from J; junction bases left unmatched: 13. The CDR3 DNA sequence: TGCAGCGTTGAAACACTAGCGGGTCCCCCCTCGTACCAAGAGACCCAGTACTTC. Translation gives CSVETLAGPPSYQETQYF. Combining the CDR3 with reference TRBV29-1 and TRBJ2-5 gives the whole variable domain SAVISQKPSRDICQRGTSLTIQCQVDSQVTMMFWYRQQPGQSLTLIATANQGSEATYESGFVIDKFPISRPNLTFSTLTVSNMSPEDSSIYLCSVETLAGPPSYQETQYFGPGTRLLVL.

V gene TRBV25-1 combines with J gene TRBJ1-3, with D hard to call. The CDR3 is made up of 16 amino acids. The V gene lost 2 bases and the J gene lost 4 bases, with 15 bases spanning the gap. The V gene's germline CDR1 is MGHDK and CDR2 SYGVNS. This CDR3 is CASSEGTRLGGNTIYF. As DNA, the CDR3 is TGTGCCAGCAGTGAAGGCACCCGACTGGGAGGAAACACCATATATTTT.

This clone was seen a single time. The genes are TRBV30 and TRBJ2-2; 10 nucleotides agree with TRBD1. The germline gives CDR1 GTSNPN, CDR2 SVGIG (reference sequence). V gave up 2 bases and J gave up 0 bases; unmatched junction bases: 3. This CDR3 is built from 16 residues. The CDR3 bases are TGTGCCTGGAGTCCCGGGACAGGGGCGAACACCGGGGAGCTGTTTTTT. This sequence encodes CAWSPGTGANTGELFF.

The chain recombines TRBV1 with TRBJ2-5; the D call TRBD1 from the table was never checked on the DNA. TRBV1 is listed as a pseudogene. The CDR3 has 14 amino acids. CDR3 protein: CTRNRGDPRETQYF. The DNA for the CDR3 is TGCACCAGAAACAGGGGCGATCCAAGAGAGACCCAGTACTTC.

The V and J genes are TRBV9 and TRBJ2-2; TRBD2 aligns across 7 bases. V shed 5 bases and J 4 bases; nucleotides not matched to a gene: 11. This CDR3 spans 16 amino acids. CDR1 is SGDLS, CDR2 YYNGEE, per germline. The CDR3 loop is CASSVSGTGGTGELFF. The CDR3 DNA is TGTGCCAGCAGTGTATCAGGGACGGGGGGCACCGGGGAGCTGTTTTTT. The full variable domain, with the rest looked up from reference TRBV9 and TRBJ2-2, is DSGVTQTPKHLITATGQRVTLRCSPRSGDLSVYWYQQSLDQGLQFLIQYYNGEERAKGNILERFSAQQFPDLHSELNLSSLELGDSALYFCASSVSGTGGTGELFFGEGSRLTVL.